Detailed here is one T cell receptor (beta chain). In the authors' methods: Using reference gene primer amplification, nucleated cell counts were estimated. The data were produced by immunoSEQ multiplex PCR, yet TCRdb's version contains in-frame clones alone and is incomplete. V and J calls and clone size come straight from that table; D and trimming were deduced from the DNA. The data show roughly 190,000 clones, around 84% seen once. The data were taken from a study of blood T cell repertoires in COVID-19. Study-wide background: Whether acute or convalescent, the COVID-19 samples came from the United States, Italy and Spain. PBMCs, B-cell-depleted T cells, or T cells provided the cDNA or gDNA that made up the material.

This CDR3 is built from 17 residues. The J segment lost 7 bases and the V segment lost 0 bases, leaving 9 bases of the junction unmatched. CDR1 and CDR2 from the germline V gene are PRHDT and FYEKMQ (reference sequence). Sequenced material: peripheral blood. The sequence derives from a man younger than 45 with active or convalescent COVID-19. The gene calls are TRBV13 and TRBJ2-1; 10 bases fit TRBD2. The CDR3 protein is CASSLGPQREGRNEQFF. As DNA, the CDR3 is TGTGCCAGCAGCTTAGGGCCCCAGCGGGAGGGCCGAAATGAGCAGTTCTTC.